This TCR beta chain was captured in a study of beta chain features in type 1 diabetes. This CDR3 contains 15 residues. Germline V gene lookup returns CDR1 SGHRS and CDR2 YFSETQ. V lost 0 bases and J 2 bases, leaving 12 bases between the germline ends. Regarding the study as a whole: A PCR bias possibly favoring shorter templates would apply equally to patients and controls. People with Type 1 diabetes carried modestly yet significantly shorter TCRB CDR3s in all four CD4+ subsets.

What was sequenced were expressed TCRB transcripts, since all of the isolated RNA had been reverse transcribed. TCRdb keeps only in-frame clones here, not all; method: immunoSEQ multiplex PCR. The sample lists hundreds of thousands of clones, around 15% occurring once. In this sample, this clone turned up a few times. No antigen is known for it. The chain couples TRBV5-1 to TRBJ2-7, with D perhaps TRBD1 or TRBD2 (5 bases each). This receptor was obtained from a man between 18 and 35 years old with type 1 diabetes. The sample was naive CD4+ T cells from blood. In nucleotides, the CDR3 is TGCGCCAGCAGCTTGGCCCCAGAGGGGACCTACGAGCAGTACTTC. It codes for CASSLAPEGTYEQYF.